The rows below give T cell receptor beta chains drawn from one sample of a study of OX40 agonist ivuxolimab in advanced cancers. Only in-frame clones appear in the TCRdb table, and some are missing; sequencing was by immunoSEQ multiplex PCR. The sample lists around 31,000 clones; 75% to 90% were seen once. The sequences come from CD4+ or CD8+ T cells sorted from blood, collected in a trial of the OX40 agonist ivuxolimab. These TCRs come from an adult with an advanced solid tumor such as melanoma, head and neck, liver or kidney cancer. The CDR3 runs from the conserved cysteine through the conserved F or W. Each record gives: J gene, V gene, D gene, clone size, CDR3 DNA, CDR3 protein. The D gene is left open where the match is weak. For some rows the clone size is stated as once, few or many, or as a class when expanded; others skip it.

J: TRBJ2-3
V: TRBV7-9
D: TRBD1
size: once
DNA: TGTGCCAGCAGCTTAACGGGACAGGGACGCACAGATACGCAGTATTTT
CDR3: CASSLTGQGRTDTQYF

J: TRBJ2-3
V: TRBV11-2
D: .
size: once
DNA: TGTGCCAGCAGCTTTCAGGGGTGGGGTCCCCACGCAGATACGCAGTATTTT
CDR3: CASSFQGWGPHADTQYF

J: TRBJ2-1
V: TRBV4-3
D: .
size: .
DNA: TGCGCCAGCAGCCAAGATCGCGAAGTAACCGGAACTGAGCAGTTCTTC
CDR3: CASSQDREVTGTEQFF

J: TRBJ2-2
V: TRBV5-4
D: .
size: .
DNA: TGTGCCAGCAGCTTGGGGTTTCTGGGCGGCACCGGGGAGCTGTTTTTT
CDR3: CASSLGFLGGTGELFF

J: TRBJ2-7
V: TRBV11-2
D: .
size: .
DNA: TGTGCCAGCAGCTTAGGAGGGTTTTTTCTCGATGAGCAGTACTTC
CDR3: CASSLGGFFLDEQYF

J: TRBJ2-7
V: TRBV6-5
D: TRBD2
size: .
DNA: TGTGCCAGCAGTTACGGCGGGGGAGCGTCCTACGAGCAGTACTTC
CDR3: CASSYGGGASYEQYF

J: TRBJ1-2
V: TRBV2
D: TRBD1
size: once
DNA: TGTGCCAGCAGGGATCCAGGGGGCGCTGGTGGCTACACCTTC
CDR3: CASRDPGGAGGYTF

J: TRBJ2-7
V: TRBV28
D: .
size: .
DNA: TGTGCCAGCAGTTTTGGCGGGATGGGAGAGCAGTACTTC
CDR3: CASSFGGMGEQYF

J: TRBJ1-1
V: TRBV19
D: .
size: .
DNA: TGTGCCAGTAGTAAAGACAGTAGCATGAACACTGAAGCTTTCTTT
CDR3: CASSKDSSMNTEAFF

J: TRBJ2-5
V: TRBV27
D: TRBD1
size: .
DNA: TGTGCCAGCAGTGAGGGGCAGGGGGCGGGGGAGACCCAGTACTTC
CDR3: CASSEGQGAGETQYF

J: TRBJ2-3
V: TRBV4-2
D: .
size: .
DNA: TGTGCCAGCAGCCAAGATCTTGGCAGCGACACAGATACGCAGTATTTT
CDR3: CASSQDLGSDTDTQYF

J: TRBJ2-3
V: TRBV18
D: .
size: .
DNA: TGTGCCAGCTCACCACAGGGTTCAGATACGCAGTATTTT
CDR3: CASSPQGSDTQYF

J: TRBJ1-5
V: TRBV9
D: .
size: few
DNA: TGTGCCAGCGGGGGGGCAGGGTCCAATCAGCCCCAGCATTTT
CDR3: CASGGAGSNQPQHF

J: TRBJ2-7
V: TRBV29-1
D: .
size: .
DNA: TGCAGCGTTGAGCTAGCGAGTTACGAGCAGTACTTC
CDR3: CSVELASYEQYF

J: TRBJ2-1
V: TRBV7-9
D: .
size: medium-sized
DNA: TGTGCCAGCAGCTTGGGTGGCCCGGTGGGAAATGAGCAGTTCTTC
CDR3: CASSLGGPVGNEQFF

J: TRBJ1-5
V: TRBV7-9
D: .
size: .
DNA: TGTGCCAGCAGCTCGGACGTTGGCAATCAGCCCCAGCATTTT
CDR3: CASSSDVGNQPQHF

J: TRBJ1-1
V: TRBV30
D: .
size: .
DNA: TGTGCCTGGAGTGTAGAGGGGGGTGAAGCTTTCTTT
CDR3: CAWSVEGGEAFF

J: TRBJ1-1
V: TRBV20-1
D: .
size: once
DNA: TGCAGTGGACAGCCGAACACTGAAGCTTTCTTT
CDR3: CSGQPNTEAFF

J: TRBJ2-7
V: TRBV6-6
D: TRBD1
size: .
DNA: TGTGCCAGCAGATTACAGGGGAACTACGAGCAGTACTTC
CDR3: CASRLQGNYEQYF

J: TRBJ1-1
V: TRBV6-5
D: .
size: .
DNA: TGTGCCAGCAGTGAACAGGGAATGAACACTGAAGCTTTCTTT
CDR3: CASSEQGMNTEAFF

J: TRBJ1-5
V: TRBV21-1
D: .
size: few
DNA: TGTGCCAGCAAGGGGGCTCAGCCCCAGCATTTT
CDR3: CASKGAQPQHF

J: TRBJ2-6
V: TRBV10-3
D: TRBD2
size: .
DNA: TGTGCCATCAGGCCTCCGGGGAGGGAAACCGGGGCCAACGTCCTGACTTTC
CDR3: CAIRPPGRETGANVLTF

J: TRBJ1-4
V: TRBV28
D: .
size: .
DNA: TGTGCCAGCAGTTCGGGACTGGCGGACGAAAAACTGTTTTTT
CDR3: CASSSGLADEKLFF

J: TRBJ2-7
V: TRBV7-9
D: .
size: .
DNA: TGTGCCAGCAGCTTAGGCGACGGCCGAAAATACGAGCAGTACTTC
CDR3: CASSLGDGRKYEQYF

J: TRBJ1-5
V: TRBV13
D: TRBD1
size: .
DNA: TGTGCCAGCAGCTTCAGGGGGAGCAATCAGCCCCAGCATTTT
CDR3: CASSFRGSNQPQHF

J: TRBJ2-1
V: TRBV29-1
D: TRBD2
size: .
DNA: TGCAGCGTTGAGGGGACTAGCGGGAGATTCGACAATGAGCAGTTCTTC
CDR3: CSVEGTSGRFDNEQFF

J: TRBJ2-7
V: TRBV28
D: TRBD2
size: .
DNA: TGTGCCAGCAGTCTCGGACTAGCAGCCGAGCAGTACTTC
CDR3: CASSLGLAAEQYF

J: TRBJ2-3
V: TRBV7-9
D: TRBD2
size: .
DNA: TGTGCCAGCAGGTATACCACGGCGGGAGTGGGAGATACGCAGTATTTT
CDR3: CASRYTTAGVGDTQYF

J: TRBJ2-2
V: TRBV6-4
D: TRBD2
size: medium-sized
DNA: TGTGCCAGCAGATTTAGCGGGAGACTCCGGGAGCTGTTTTTT
CDR3: CASRFSGRLRELFF

J: TRBJ2-5
V: TRBV7-9
D: .
size: .
DNA: TGTGCCAGCAGCTTAGCAACAATGGGACCCAACCAAGAGACCCAGTACTTC
CDR3: CASSLATMGPNQETQYF

J: TRBJ1-1
V: TRBV30
D: .
size: .
DNA: TGTGCCTGGACGCCTGTGAACACTGAAGCTTTCTTT
CDR3: CAWTPVNTEAFF

J: TRBJ1-5
V: TRBV27
D: .
size: .
DNA: TGTGCCAGCAGTTTAGAAGGGCGAAGCAATCAGCCCCAGCATTTT
CDR3: CASSLEGRSNQPQHF

J: TRBJ2-7
V: TRBV6-6
D: TRBD1
size: .
DNA: TGTGCCACCGGACAGGGGGCAAGGTACGAGCAGTACTTC
CDR3: CATGQGARYEQYF

J: TRBJ2-7
V: TRBV7-6
D: .
size: .
DNA: TGTGCCAGCAGCTTAGAGGGGACATCCTACGAGCAGTACTTC
CDR3: CASSLEGTSYEQYF

J: TRBJ2-7
V: TRBV11-2
D: .
size: .
DNA: TGTGCCAGCAGCTTCACAATCTACGAGCAGTACTTC
CDR3: CASSFTIYEQYF

J: TRBJ2-7
V: TRBV5-4
D: TRBD2
size: .
DNA: TGTGCCAGCAGCGTACCGGGACTAGACGAGCAGTACTTC
CDR3: CASSVPGLDEQYF

J: TRBJ2-2
V: TRBV9
D: .
size: .
DNA: TGTGCCAGCAGCCCAGAGGGGGGGGCCTACACCGGGGAGCTGTTTTTT
CDR3: CASSPEGGAYTGELFF

J: TRBJ2-7
V: TRBV2
D: .
size: .
DNA: TGTGCCAGCAGCGCCGAGCTAGCGCGTCACTACGAGCAGTACTTC
CDR3: CASSAELARHYEQYF

J: TRBJ2-3
V: TRBV6-1
D: TRBD1
size: few
DNA: TGTGCCAGCGATACAGGGGGCGGCACAGATACGCAGTATTTT
CDR3: CASDTGGGTDTQYF

J: TRBJ2-7
V: TRBV5-6
D: TRBD1
size: once
DNA: TGTGCCAGCAGCCCCCGGGACAGGGCCTACGAGCAGTACTTC
CDR3: CASSPRDRAYEQYF

J: TRBJ2-1
V: TRBV28
D: TRBD2
size: once
DNA: TGTGCCAGCAGTGGCGGGACTAGCGGGAGGAATGAGCAGTTCTTC
CDR3: CASSGGTSGRNEQFF

J: TRBJ2-1
V: TRBV4-1
D: .
size: .
DNA: TGCGCCAGCAGCCAAGATGGGCAGGGCCTGGGGAATGAGCAGTTCTTC
CDR3: CASSQDGQGLGNEQFF

J: TRBJ2-2
V: TRBV25-1
D: .
size: .
DNA: TGTGCCAGCAGTGAAATCAGCCAGAAGAAATCGAACACCGGGGAGCTGTTTTTT
CDR3: CASSEISQKKSNTGELFF

J: TRBJ2-3
V: TRBV6-4
D: TRBD2
size: few
DNA: TGTGCCAGCAGCTGGGGAGGGGCCGGAGATACGCAGTATTTT
CDR3: CASSWGGAGDTQYF

J: TRBJ2-7
V: TRBV4-1
D: TRBD2
size: .
DNA: TGCGCCAGCAGCCTGTCGGGCGGGAGTTCCTACGAGCAGTACTTC
CDR3: CASSLSGGSSYEQYF

J: TRBJ2-5
V: TRBV9
D: TRBD2
size: .
DNA: TGTGCCAGCAATCTAGGCGGGAGGGCTTCGGAGACCCAGTACTTC
CDR3: CASNLGGRASETQYF

J: TRBJ2-7
V: TRBV28
D: TRBD1
size: .
DNA: TGTGCCAGCACCAAAGATGACAGGGGGGACGAGCAGTACTTC
CDR3: CASTKDDRGDEQYF